This T cell receptor beta chain was identified in a study of control samples from healthy donors and cancer patients. From germline, CDR1 is MDHEN and CDR2 SYDVKM. The CDR3 extends over 13 amino acids. V gave up 7 bases and J gave up 4 bases, with 13 bases separating them. This clone was observed a handful of times. This table comes from immunoSEQ multiplex PCR, and its TCRdb copy is limited to in-frame clones, with some not included. The top ten hold approximately 5.7% of the sample, which has about 75,000 clones, 94% seen once. The chain uses TRBV28 and TRBJ1-2, with D possibly TRBD1 on 6 matching bases. The source of this sequence is a woman aged 40 to 49 in good health. The specimen was blood. CDR3 nucleotides: TGTGCCAGCACTATACAGGGAACCTATGGCTACACCTTC. Protein product: CASTIQGTYGYTF.